The entry below describes one T cell receptor (beta chain). The antigen is unknown. At one end the junction does not follow the germline gene, possibly because of a read error. This sample stems from a study of tumor-infiltrating lymphocytes in primary liver carcinoma. Study context: The five patients, who were men and women, ranged in age from 30 to 69 years.

The study, taken as a whole, reports: Paired tumor-adjacent and tumor-blood samples overlapped less than tumor region pairs did.

The authors made TCR beta cDNA from about 500 ng total RNA with a constant-region primer. ARM-PCR was slightly modified, and three nested multiplex PCR rounds with it gave rise to the TCR beta libraries. Each of the first two PCR rounds ran 9 to 11 cycles with TRBV1-TRBV30 forward and C-beta reverse primers. TCRdb fed the multiplex PCR reads into MiXCR, producing one record per CDR3 protein. This table has about 44,000 distinct CDR3 sequences, about three quarters appearing once. Extraction of RNA together with DNA used about 17-31 mg of unsorted bulk tissue. Each sampled tumor had five separate regions taken from it. Over 75% viable tumor cells were present in every tumor sample. Germline loops: CDR1 GTSNPN, CDR2 SVGIG (reference sequence). The CDR3 is 14 amino acids.

The source is a man in his forties with primary liver carcinoma and hepatitis B virus infection. Sequences were obtained from liver tumor tissue from sampling region 3. Subset described: tumor region T3, left-lateral pole. The chain carries TRBV30 and TRBJ2-1; TRBD1 agrees at 9 bases. The CDR3 region is CTWSVQGAYNEQFF. For the CDR3, the DNA is TGTACCTGGAGTGTACAGGGGGCCTACAATGAACAGTTCTTC.